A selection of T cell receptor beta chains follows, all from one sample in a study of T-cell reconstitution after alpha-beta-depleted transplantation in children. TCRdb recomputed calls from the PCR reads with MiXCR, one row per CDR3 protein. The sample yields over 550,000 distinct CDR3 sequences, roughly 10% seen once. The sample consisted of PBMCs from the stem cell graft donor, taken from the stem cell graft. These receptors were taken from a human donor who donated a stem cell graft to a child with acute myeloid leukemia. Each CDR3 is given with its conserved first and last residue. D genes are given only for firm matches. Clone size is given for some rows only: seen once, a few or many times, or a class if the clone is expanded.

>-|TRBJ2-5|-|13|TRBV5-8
TGTGCCAGCAGCCGGACCGTGGGAGAGACCCAGTACTTC
CASSRTVGETQYF
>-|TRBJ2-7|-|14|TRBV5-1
TGCGCCAGCAGCGCCTTAGGAGTAACCTACGAGCAGTACTTC
CASSALGVTYEQYF
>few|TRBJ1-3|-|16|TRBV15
TGTGCCACCAGCAGAGGTGAAGGGTTGGGTGGAAACACCATATATTTT
CATSRGEGLGGNTIYF
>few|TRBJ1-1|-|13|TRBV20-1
TGCAGTGCCGGACCCCTCAGGGATACTGAAGCTTTCTTT
CSAGPLRDTEAFF
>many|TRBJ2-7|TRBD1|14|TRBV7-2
TGTGCCAGCAGCCAGGGACAGCGAACCGACGAGCAGTACTTC
CASSQGQRTDEQYF
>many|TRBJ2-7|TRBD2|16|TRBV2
TGTGCCAGCACCGTCCGTCTAGCGGGAGGGCCGGGGGAGCAGTACTTC
CASTVRLAGGPGEQYF
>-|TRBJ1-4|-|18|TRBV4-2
TGTGCCAGCAGCCAACCGGCGGGGGGGTCCTTAAATAATGAAAAACTGTTTTTT
CASSQPAGGSLNNEKLFF
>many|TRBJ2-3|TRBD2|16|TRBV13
TGTGCCAGCAGCCCCCCGGGACTAGCGATTGGAGATACGCAGTATTTT
CASSPPGLAIGDTQYF
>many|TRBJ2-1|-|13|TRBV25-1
TGTGCCAGCACTTCGACCTGGGGCAATGAGCAGTTCTTC
CASTSTWGNEQFF
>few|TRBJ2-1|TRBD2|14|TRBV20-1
TGCAGTGCTAGGGGACTAGTCTCCCACAATGAGCAGTTCTTC
CSARGLVSHNEQFF
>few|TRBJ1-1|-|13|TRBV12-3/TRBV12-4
TGTGCCAGCAGCCCCACCGGGCACACTGAAGCTTTCTTT
CASSPTGHTEAFF
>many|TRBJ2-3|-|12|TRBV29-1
TGCAGCGTTGCGGCGCGTTCAGATACGCAGTATTTT
CSVAARSDTQYF
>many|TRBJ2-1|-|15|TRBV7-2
TGTGCCAGCAGCTTAGGACTTCCTGAAGACAATGAGCAGTTCTTC
CASSLGLPEDNEQFF
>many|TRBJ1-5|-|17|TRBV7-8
TGTGCCAGCAGCTTAGTAATATTCTGGCGGAGCAATCAGCCCCAGCATTTT
CASSLVIFWRSNQPQHF
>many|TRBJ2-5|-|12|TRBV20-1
TGCAGTGCTAGAGTGGCAGGAGAGACCCAGTACTTC
CSARVAGETQYF
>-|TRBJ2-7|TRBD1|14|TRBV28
TGTGCCAGCGAAAGGGGGCAGGGGACCTACGAGCAGTACTTC
CASERGQGTYEQYF
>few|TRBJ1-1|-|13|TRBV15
TGTGCCACCAGCAGAAGAGCGGACACTGAAGCTTTCTTT
CATSRRADTEAFF
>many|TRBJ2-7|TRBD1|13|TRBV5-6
TGTGCCAGCAGCCGGGACAGGAACTACGAGCAGTACTTC
CASSRDRNYEQYF
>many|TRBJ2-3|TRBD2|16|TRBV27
TGTGCCAGCAGTTCTTCCCGACTAGCGGCCACAGATACGCAGTATTTT
CASSSSRLAATDTQYF
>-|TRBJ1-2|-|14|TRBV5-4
TGTGCCAGCAGCTTGATCGCCACCGCTGGGGGCTACACCTTC
CASSLIATAGGYTF
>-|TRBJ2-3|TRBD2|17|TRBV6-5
TGTGCCAGCAGTTACGGGTCCCTAGCGGGAGGGACAGATACGCAGTATTTT
CASSYGSLAGGTDTQYF
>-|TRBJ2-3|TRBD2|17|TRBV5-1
TGCGCCAGCAGCTTGGCCTTGACTAGCGGGAAGGAAGATACGCAGTATTTT
CASSLALTSGKEDTQYF
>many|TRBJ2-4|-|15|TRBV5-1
TGCGCCAGCAGCTTGCTCAGTGAAGCCAAAAACATTCAGTACTTC
CASSLLSEAKNIQYF
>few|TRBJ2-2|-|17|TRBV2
TGTGCCAGCAGCTCCGTTCCCGGCGGGAAGGTCACCGGGGAGCTGTTTTTT
CASSSVPGGKVTGELFF
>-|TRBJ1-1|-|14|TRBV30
TGTGCCTGGAGTGTTGGAACCCTCAACACTGAAGCTTTCTTT
CAWSVGTLNTEAFF
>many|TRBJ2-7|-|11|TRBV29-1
TGCAGCGTTGAATCGGGCTACGAGCAGTACTTC
CSVESGYEQYF
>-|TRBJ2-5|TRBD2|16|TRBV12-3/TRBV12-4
TGTGCCAGCAGTCCCAATAGCGGGAGGGCGGTCGAGACCCAGTACTTC
CASSPNSGRAVETQYF
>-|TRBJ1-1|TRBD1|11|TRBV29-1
TGCAGCGCCCCGGACAGGGAGGAAGCTTTCTTT
CSAPDREEAFF
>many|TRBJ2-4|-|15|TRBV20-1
TGCAGTGCTAGAGATTTGAGGGGGACCAAAAACATTCAGTACTTC
CSARDLRGTKNIQYF